Reported below is one T cell receptor (beta chain). Antigen specificity is unknown. The record originates from a study of T-cell memory formation after mild COVID-19. Points from the study as a whole: A second wave expanding day 15 to 37 was CD4+-biased; contracting clones were balanced. Still unconfirmed is whether the second-wave clones peaking on day 37 recognized SARS-CoV-2.

Using constant-segment primers, 5'RACE produced TCR alpha and TCR beta cDNA libraries carrying sample barcodes and UMIs. TCRdb reprocessed the 5' RACE reads via MiXCR and lists one record per CDR3 protein. The table records tens of thousands of distinct CDR3 sequences, more than 8% of them present only once. V was shortened by 6 bases and J by 0 bases, with 11 bases between the two germline ends. This CDR3 is 14 amino acids long. V and J are TRBV12-3 or TRBV12-4 and TRBJ2-5; tentative D call: TRBD1 (6 bases). The sequenced sample consisted of PBMCs or a T cell subset sorted from them (not recorded which). The sequence derives from a man between 18 and 35 years old who had mild COVID-19 (a few samples of this study predate the infection). Cell type and time point are not known. The CDR3 reads CASRQRQDQETQYF. In DNA, the CDR3 is TGTGCCAGCAGACAACGACAGGACCAAGAGACCCAGTACTTC.